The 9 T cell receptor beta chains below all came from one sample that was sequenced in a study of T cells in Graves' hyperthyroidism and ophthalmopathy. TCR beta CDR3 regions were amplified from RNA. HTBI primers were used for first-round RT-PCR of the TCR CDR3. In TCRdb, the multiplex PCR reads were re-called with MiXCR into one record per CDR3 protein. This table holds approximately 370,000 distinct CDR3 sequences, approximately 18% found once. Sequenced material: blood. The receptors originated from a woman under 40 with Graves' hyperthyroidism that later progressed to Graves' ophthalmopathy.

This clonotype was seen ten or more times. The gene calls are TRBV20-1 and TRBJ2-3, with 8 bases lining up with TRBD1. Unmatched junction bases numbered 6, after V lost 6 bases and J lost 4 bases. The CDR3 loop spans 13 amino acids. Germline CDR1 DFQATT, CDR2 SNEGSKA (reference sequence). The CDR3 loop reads CSAWTGWADTQYF. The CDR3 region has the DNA TGCAGTGCATGGACAGGGTGGGCAGATACGCAGTATTTT.

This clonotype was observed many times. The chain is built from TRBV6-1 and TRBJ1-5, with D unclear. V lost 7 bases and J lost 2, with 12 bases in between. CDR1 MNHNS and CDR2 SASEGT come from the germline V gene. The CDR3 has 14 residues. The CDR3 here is CASTWGTRNQPQHF. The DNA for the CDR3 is TGTGCCAGCACTTGGGGAACACGCAATCAGCCCCAGCATTTT.

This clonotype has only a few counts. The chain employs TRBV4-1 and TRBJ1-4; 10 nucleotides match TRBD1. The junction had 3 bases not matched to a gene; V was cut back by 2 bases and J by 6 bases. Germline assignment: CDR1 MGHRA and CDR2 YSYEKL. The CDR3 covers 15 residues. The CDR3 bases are TGCGCCAGCAGCCAACCCGGACAGGGGGATGAAAAACTGTTTTTT. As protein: CASSQPGQGDEKLFF.

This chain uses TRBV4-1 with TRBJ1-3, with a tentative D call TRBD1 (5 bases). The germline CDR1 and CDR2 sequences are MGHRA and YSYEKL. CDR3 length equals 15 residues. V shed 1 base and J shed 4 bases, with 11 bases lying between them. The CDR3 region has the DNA TGCGCCAGCAGCCAAGGGGGGGGGTACGGAAACACCATATATTTT. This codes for CASSQGGGYGNTIYF.

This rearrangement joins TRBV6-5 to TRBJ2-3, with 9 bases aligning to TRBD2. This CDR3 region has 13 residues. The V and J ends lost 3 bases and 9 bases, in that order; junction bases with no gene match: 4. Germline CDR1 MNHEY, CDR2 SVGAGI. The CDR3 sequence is CASSYGGLATQYF. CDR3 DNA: TGTGCCAGCAGTTATGGGGGACTAGCAACGCAGTATTTT.

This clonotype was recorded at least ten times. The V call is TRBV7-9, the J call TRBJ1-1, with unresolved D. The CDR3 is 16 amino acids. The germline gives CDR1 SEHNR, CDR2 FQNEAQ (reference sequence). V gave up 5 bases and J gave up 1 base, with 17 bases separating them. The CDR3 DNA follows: TGTGCCAGCAGCAACAGCGCGGGGAAACCGAACACTGAAGCTTTCTTT. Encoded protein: CASSNSAGKPNTEAFF.

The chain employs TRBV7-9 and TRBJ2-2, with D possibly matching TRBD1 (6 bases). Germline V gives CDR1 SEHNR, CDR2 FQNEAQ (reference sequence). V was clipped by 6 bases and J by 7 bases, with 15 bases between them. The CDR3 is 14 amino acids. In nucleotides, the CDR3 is TGTGCCAGCAGGGACACAGGGTCGTACGGGGAGCTGTTTTTT. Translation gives CASRDTGSYGELFF.

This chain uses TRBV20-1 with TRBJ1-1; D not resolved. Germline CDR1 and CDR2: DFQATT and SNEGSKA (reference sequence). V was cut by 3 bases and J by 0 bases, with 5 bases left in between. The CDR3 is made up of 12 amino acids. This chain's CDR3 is CSASRVNTEAFF. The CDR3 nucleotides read TGCAGTGCTAGTAGGGTGAACACTGAAGCTTTCTTT.

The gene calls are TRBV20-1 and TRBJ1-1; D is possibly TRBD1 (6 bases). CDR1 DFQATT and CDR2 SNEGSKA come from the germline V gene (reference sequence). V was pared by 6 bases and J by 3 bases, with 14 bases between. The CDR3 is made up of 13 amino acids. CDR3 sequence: CSASLGAYTEAFF. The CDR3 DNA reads TGCAGTGCCTCACTGGGGGCTTACACTGAAGCTTTCTTT.